This T cell receptor (beta chain) was identified during a study of early T cells in non-severe SARS-CoV-2 infection. Individual cDNA molecules each received unique molecular identifiers attached to them. MiXCR, applied by TCRdb to the 5' RACE reads, yields one record per CDR3 protein. The data contain 85,000 to 90,000 distinct CDR3 sequences, around 15% of them singletons. This clonotype turned up a few times. This clonotype was sampled from an adult who was a healthcare worker with PCR-confirmed SARS-CoV-2 infection or an uninfected control (not recorded which). The sequenced sample was whole blood.

CDR3 bases: TGTGCCACCAGCGGTCAGTCTCTGAGCTCTGGAAACACCATATATTTT. Translated: CATSGQSLSSGNTIYF. The rearrangement uses TRBV15 and TRBJ1-3, with D unresolved. CDR1 LNHNV and CDR2 YYDKDF come from the germline V gene (reference sequence). The germline V and J ends were trimmed by 5 bases and 0 bases, with 14 bases remaining between them. There are 16 residues in the CDR3.